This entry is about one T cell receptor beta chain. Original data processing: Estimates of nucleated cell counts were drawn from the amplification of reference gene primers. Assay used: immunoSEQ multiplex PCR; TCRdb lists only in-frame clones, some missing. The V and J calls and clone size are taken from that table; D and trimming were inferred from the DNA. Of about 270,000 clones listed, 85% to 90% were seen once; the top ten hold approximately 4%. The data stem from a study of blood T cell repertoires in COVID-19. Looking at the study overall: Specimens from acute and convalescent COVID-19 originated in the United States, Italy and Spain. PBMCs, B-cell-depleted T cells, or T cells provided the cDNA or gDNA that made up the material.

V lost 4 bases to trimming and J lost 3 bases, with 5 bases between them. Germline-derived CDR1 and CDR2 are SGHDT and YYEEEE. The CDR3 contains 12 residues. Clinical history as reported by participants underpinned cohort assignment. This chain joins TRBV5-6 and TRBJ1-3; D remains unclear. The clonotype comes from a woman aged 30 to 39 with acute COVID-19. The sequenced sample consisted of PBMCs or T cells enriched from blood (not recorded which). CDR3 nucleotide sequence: TGTGCCAGCAGCGCTATTGGAAACACCATATATTTT. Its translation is CASSAIGNTIYF.